This record concerns one T cell receptor beta chain sequence. As yet, its antigen is unknown. The CDR3 consists of 14 residues. Germline V gene data show CDR1 as SGHTA and CDR2 as FQGTGA. The ends were cut back, 5 bases at V and 4 bases at J, with 12 bases in the middle. This entry comes from a study of T cell responses to AZD1222 COVID-19 vaccine. Findings and caveats of the study: Unmutated variant regions are reportedly targeted by nearly half of spike-specific TCRs. Most donors were white British, females outnumbered males, and clonal diversity was possibly underestimated. Every sample of the repertoires postdated the peak T cell response.

Assay used: immunoSEQ multiplex PCR; TCRdb lists only in-frame clones, some missing. The table records 90,000 to 100,000 clones, about 88% of them present only once. Both about-4-week and about-12-week second-dose recipients were combined. The receptor comes from an adult who received the AZD1222 COVID-19 vaccine. Sample: peripheral blood, taken 28 days after the second AZD1222 dose. V is TRBV7-3 and J is TRBJ2-1, with D perhaps TRBD1 or TRBD2 (5 bases each). CDR3 residues: CASSRTEGYNEQFF. As DNA, the CDR3 is TGTGCCAGCAGCCGGACTGAGGGGTACAATGAGCAGTTCTTC.